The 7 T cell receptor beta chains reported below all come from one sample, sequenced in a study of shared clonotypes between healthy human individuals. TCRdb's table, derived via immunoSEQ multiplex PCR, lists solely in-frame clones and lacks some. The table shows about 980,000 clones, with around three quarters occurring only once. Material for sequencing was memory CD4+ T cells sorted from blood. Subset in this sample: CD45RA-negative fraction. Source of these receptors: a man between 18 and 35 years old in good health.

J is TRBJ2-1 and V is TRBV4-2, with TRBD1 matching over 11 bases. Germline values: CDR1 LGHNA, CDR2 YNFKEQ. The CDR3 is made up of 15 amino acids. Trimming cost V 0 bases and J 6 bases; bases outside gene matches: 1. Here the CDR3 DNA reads TGTGCCAGCAGCCAAGAGGGACAGGGGGTCAATGAGCAGTTCTTC. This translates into CASSQEGQGVNEQFF.

CDR3 DNA: TGTGCCAGCAGTTTCGGTGTACCTATGAGGCCCCAGCATTTT. It encodes CASSFGVPMRPQHF. J is TRBJ1-5 and V is TRBV28; the D is unclear. Germline V gives CDR1 MDHEN, CDR2 SYDVKM. V was shortened by 3 bases and J by 9 bases, with 15 bases between the two germline ends. The CDR3 has 14 residues.

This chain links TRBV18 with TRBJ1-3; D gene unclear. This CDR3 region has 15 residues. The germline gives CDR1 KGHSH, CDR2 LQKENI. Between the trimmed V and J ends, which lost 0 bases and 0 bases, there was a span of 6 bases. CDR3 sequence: CASSPPTYSGNTIYF. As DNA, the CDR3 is TGTGCCAGCTCACCACCGACATACTCTGGAAACACCATATATTTT.

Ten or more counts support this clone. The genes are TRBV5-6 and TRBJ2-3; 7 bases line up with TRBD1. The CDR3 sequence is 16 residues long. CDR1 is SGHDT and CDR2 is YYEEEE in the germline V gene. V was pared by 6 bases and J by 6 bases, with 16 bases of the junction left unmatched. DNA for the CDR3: TGTGCCAGCACTTTAGGACAGGTGAACCTCGGCGATACGCAGTATTTT. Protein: CASTLGQVNLGDTQYF.

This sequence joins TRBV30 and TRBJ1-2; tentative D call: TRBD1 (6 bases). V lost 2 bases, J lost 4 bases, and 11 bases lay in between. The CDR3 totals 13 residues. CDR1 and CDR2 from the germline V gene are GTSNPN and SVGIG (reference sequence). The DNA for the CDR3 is TGTGCCTGGAGTCTCAGGGGAGGCTATGGCTACACCTTC. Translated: CAWSLRGGYGYTF. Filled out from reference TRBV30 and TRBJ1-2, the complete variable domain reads SQTIHQWPATLVQPVGSPLSLECTVEGTSNPNLYWYRQAAGRGLQLLFYSVGIGQISSEVPQNLSASRPQDRQFILSSKKLLLSDSGFYLCAWSLRGGYGYTFGSGTRLTVV.

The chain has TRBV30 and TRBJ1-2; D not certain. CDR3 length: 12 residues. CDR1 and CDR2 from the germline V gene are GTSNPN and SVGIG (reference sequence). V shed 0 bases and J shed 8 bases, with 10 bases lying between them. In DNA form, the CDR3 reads TGTGCCTGGAGTGTACGTAGTGAGGGCTACACCTTC. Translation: CAWSVRSEGYTF.

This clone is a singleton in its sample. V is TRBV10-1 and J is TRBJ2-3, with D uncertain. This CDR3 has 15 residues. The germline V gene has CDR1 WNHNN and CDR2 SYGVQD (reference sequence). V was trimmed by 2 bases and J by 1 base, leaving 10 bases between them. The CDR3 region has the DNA TGCGCCAGCAGTGAGGGCACAAAAGGCACAGATACGCAGTATTTT. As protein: CASSEGTKGTDTQYF.